This TCR beta chain was captured in a study of T cells in Graves' hyperthyroidism and ophthalmopathy. Researchers amplified the TCR beta CDR3 regions from RNA transcripts. First-round RT-PCR of the TCR CDR3 relied on the HTBI primer set. Each CDR3 protein gets one entry after TCRdb re-called the multiplex PCR reads with MiXCR. The sample contains hundreds of thousands of distinct CDR3 sequences, approximately 25% of which appear only once. This clonotype has at least ten counts. Each person with ophthalmopathy scored at least 3 on the Clinical Activity Score, reached NOSPECS grade 4 or higher, and had been ill under 3 months. Input material: blood. The TCR sequence derives from a young woman with Graves' ophthalmopathy.

The DNA for the CDR3 is TGTGCCTTCCGAATACAGGGGCAGCCCCAGCATTTT. Its protein is CAFRIQGQPQHF. The chain uses TRBV30 and TRBJ1-5; 7 positions agree with TRBD1. V dropped 7 bases and J dropped 7; count of bases not matched to a gene: 7. The CDR3 sequence is 12 residues long. Germline assignment: CDR1 GTSNPN and CDR2 SVGIG (reference sequence).